The sequence of this T cell receptor beta chain was determined in a study of T cell responses to AZD1222 COVID-19 vaccine. Study-wide points: Dominant CD4 TCR responses targeted spike regions 160-218 and 743-854.

To note about this clone: Its cognate antigen is unknown.

The germline V gene encodes CDR1 SNHLY and CDR2 FYNNEI. V lost 8 bases and J 5 bases, leaving 15 bases between the germline ends. This CDR3 contains 13 residues. This table comes from immunoSEQ multiplex PCR, and its TCRdb copy is limited to in-frame clones, with some not included. The top ten clones hold 4% to 5% of a sample with 65,000 to 80,000 clones, 85% to 90% of them seen once. This receptor was identified in an adult who received the MenACWY meningococcal vaccine as a control. The sequencing here drew on peripheral blood, taken 28 days after the second dose of the MenACWY control vaccine. The chain has TRBV2 and TRBJ1-1; no clear D gene. This chain's CDR3 is CASQRSLQTEAFF. The CDR3 region has the DNA TGTGCCAGCCAACGCTCCTTGCAGACTGAAGCTTTCTTT.